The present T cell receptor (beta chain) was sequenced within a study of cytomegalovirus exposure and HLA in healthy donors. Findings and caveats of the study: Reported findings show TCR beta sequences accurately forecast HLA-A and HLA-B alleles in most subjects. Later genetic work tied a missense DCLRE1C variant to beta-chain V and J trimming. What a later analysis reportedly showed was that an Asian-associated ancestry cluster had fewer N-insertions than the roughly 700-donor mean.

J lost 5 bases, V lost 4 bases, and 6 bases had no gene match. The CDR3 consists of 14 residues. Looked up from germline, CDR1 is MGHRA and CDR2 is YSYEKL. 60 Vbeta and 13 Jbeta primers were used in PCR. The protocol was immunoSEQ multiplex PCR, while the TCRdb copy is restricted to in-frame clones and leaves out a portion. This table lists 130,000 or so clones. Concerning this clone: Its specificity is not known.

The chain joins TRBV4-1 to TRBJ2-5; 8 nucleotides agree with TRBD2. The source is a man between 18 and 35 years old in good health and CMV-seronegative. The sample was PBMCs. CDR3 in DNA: TGCGCCAGCAGCCGACCCGTAGCGGGGGAGACCCAGTACTTC. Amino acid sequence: CASSRPVAGETQYF.